This entry concerns a single T cell receptor beta chain. Antigen specificity is unknown. The data are from a study of monozygotic twins with inflammatory bowel disease. Study-level findings and limits: Researchers report that IBD patients shared fewer clonotypes with others than healthy twins, especially amid disease activity. Backing was not found for a single strong signal or clonotype associated with IBD.

Two rounds of nested PCR, of approximately 16 and 10 cycles, were run on TCRalpha and TCRbeta cDNA. TCRdb re-called the 5' RACE reads and gives one entry per CDR3 protein, without DNA. The sample has 110,000 to 150,000 distinct CDR3 sequences. The CDR3 length is 17 residues. Germline loops: CDR1 MNHNS, CDR2 SASEGT. The J gene is TRBJ2-2, the V gene TRBV6-1; absent DNA, TCRdb's TRBD2 call cannot be checked. This clonotype was obtained from a human donor with ulcerative colitis or Crohn's disease, or a healthy co-twin of an affected twin (not recorded which). Input material: blood. CDR3 loop: CASMMGLGIANTGELFF.